This is a list of T cell receptor beta chains from one sample in a study of blood T cell repertoires in COVID-19. Clones were sequenced by immunoSEQ multiplex PCR, and TCRdb holds only the in-frame ones, with some missing. This table has around 140,000 clones, about 81% appearing once. Sequencing was done on a sample of peripheral blood. These receptor sequences come from a woman of 80 years or more with acute or convalescent COVID-19. CDR3s include the opening cysteine and the closing phenylalanine or tryptophan. Fields, in order: V gene, clone size, J gene, D gene, CDR3 DNA, CDR3 protein. A D gene is named only where the DNA matches it firmly. Clone sizes are given selectively: once, few, many, or a class where the clone is expanded.

TRBV4-1	few	TRBJ2-7	TRBD2	TGCGCCAGCAGCGTAGGTGGGCTAGCGGGACTACCCCGCTCCTACGAGCAGTACTTC	CASSVGGLAGLPRSYEQYF
TRBV27	.	TRBJ1-6	.	TGTGCCAGCAGTTTCAGCCAGACGGGGATTAAACCCCTCCACTTT	CASSFSQTGIKPLHF
TRBV2	.	TRBJ2-7	.	TGTGCCAGCACGGGGACACCCTACGAGCAGTACTTC	CASTGTPYEQYF
TRBV3-1/TRBV3-2	.	TRBJ2-7	TRBD2	TGTGCCAGCAGCCACCAGGCTAGCGGAGACTACGAGCAGTACTTC	CASSHQASGDYEQYF
TRBV30	.	TRBJ1-1	.	TGTGCCTGTTACCGGGACACCAACACTGAAGCTTTCTTT	CACYRDTNTEAFF
TRBV5-4	few	TRBJ2-1	.	TGTGCCAGCCGGATCGACAGAAATGAGCAGTTCTTC	CASRIDRNEQFF
TRBV6-5	.	TRBJ1-5	.	TGTGCCAGCAGTTACAGGGGTGGCCAGCCCCAGCATTTT	CASSYRGGQPQHF
TRBV4-3	.	TRBJ2-3	TRBD2	TGCGCCAGCAGCCCGGCGGGAGCCCTCCGAACAGATACGCAGTATTTT	CASSPAGALRTDTQYF
TRBV2	.	TRBJ2-3	TRBD1	TGTGCCAGCAGCTGGGCAGGGGGCAATCTTAAATCGAGCACAGATACGCAGTATTTT	CASSWAGGNLKSSTDTQYF
TRBV19	few	TRBJ1-6	TRBD1	TGTGCCAGTAGTATAAAGACAGGGGGCGATTCACCCCTCCACTTT	CASSIKTGGDSPLHF
TRBV4-3	.	TRBJ1-2	TRBD1	TGCGCCAGCAGTCTGACAGGGGCGAGTGGCTACACCTTC	CASSLTGASGYTF
TRBV30	.	TRBJ2-1	.	TGTGCCTGGTCCGGGACTCTAAGCGGTGAGCAGTTCTTC	CAWSGTLSGEQFF
TRBV2	few	TRBJ2-5	.	TGTGCCAGCATCCTCAACCGTCCTCGGGAGACCCAGTACTTC	CASILNRPRETQYF
TRBV5-1	once	TRBJ2-1	.	TGCGCCAGCAGCATTTGGGACATAGACAATGAGCAGTTCTTC	CASSIWDIDNEQFF
TRBV10-3	few	TRBJ2-3	.	TGTGCCATCGGCGGGTCAGCTACCACAGATACGCAGTATTTT	CAIGGSATTDTQYF
TRBV19	.	TRBJ1-1	TRBD1	TGTGCCAGTAGTCAGGGGGACACTGAAGCTTTCTTT	CASSQGDTEAFF
TRBV3-1/TRBV3-2	.	TRBJ1-2	.	TGTGCCAGCAGCCAAGGATGGGACAAGTCTAACTATGGCTACACCTTC	CASSQGWDKSNYGYTF